Below, 9 T cell receptor beta chains from the same sample are listed, as sequenced in a study of cytomegalovirus exposure and HLA in healthy donors. The study ran its PCR with 60 Vbeta and 13 Jbeta primers. The assay was immunoSEQ multiplex PCR, and TCRdb's table has in-frame clones only and misses some. The repertoire holds approximately 140,000 clones, with approximately 86% as singletons. The sequenced material came from PBMCs. The receptor source for this set is a woman between 40 and 55 years old in good health and CMV-seronegative.

This chain connects TRBV30 to TRBJ1-1; 7 nucleotides agree with TRBD1. Germline CDR1 reads GTSNPN; CDR2 reads SVGIG (reference sequence). V was pared by 0 bases and J by 0 bases, with 10 bases of the junction left unmatched. The CDR3 is made up of 17 amino acids. The CDR3 DNA reads as TGTGCCTGGAGTGTACAACAACAGGGGAGTATGAACACTGAAGCTTTCTTT. Residues: CAWSVQQQGSMNTEAFF.

The chain combines TRBV11-3 with TRBJ2-1, with D maybe TRBD2 (6 bases). The CDR3 runs 18 residues. V gave up 5 bases and J gave up 1 base, with 21 bases separating them. Germline assignment: CDR1 SGHNT and CDR2 YENEEA. The CDR3 loop is CASSIRPRLEASYNEQFF. The CDR3 DNA follows: TGTGCCAGCAGCATTAGGCCGAGACTAGAAGCGTCCTACAATGAGCAGTTCTTC.

The chain is built from TRBV6-6 and TRBJ2-7; 8 bases line up with TRBD1. Trimming cost V 0 bases and J 2 bases; bases outside gene matches: 3. CDR3 length equals 15 residues. Germline lookup yields CDR1 MNHNY and CDR2 SVGAGI (reference sequence). Here the CDR3 reads CASSYSRTGPYEQYF. CDR3 nucleotides: TGTGCCAGCAGTTACTCCCGGACAGGGCCCTACGAGCAGTACTTC.

The chain links TRBV5-1 to TRBJ2-6; TRBD1 is a possible D gene (5 bases). This CDR3 comprises 15 residues. The germline V gene encodes CDR1 SGHRS and CDR2 YFSETQ. The V end was cut by 3 bases, the J end by 0 bases, with 7 bases between. For the CDR3, the DNA is TGCGCCAGCAGCTCAGACAGCTCTGGGGCCAACGTCCTGACTTTC. Residues: CASSSDSSGANVLTF.

The gene calls are TRBV5-4 and TRBJ1-4, with unresolved D. Germline-derived CDR1 and CDR2 are SGHNT and YYREEE (reference sequence). This CDR3 contains 16 residues. Trimming cost V 2 bases and J 3 bases, with 14 bases left between them. The CDR3, as DNA: TGTGCCAGCAGCTTTCAGAGGGCTGGGTCTAATGAAAAACTGTTTTTT. It is translated as CASSFQRAGSNEKLFF.

The V call is TRBV21-1, the J call TRBJ2-7; the table's D call, TRBD2, has no DNA check behind it. TRBV21-1 is deemed a pseudogene. The CDR3 is made up of 13 amino acids. The DNA for the CDR3 is TGTGCCAGCAGCAAAGTCCCGTTCTGCGAGCAGTACTTC. It translates to CASSKVPFCEQYF.

The genes are TRBV6-6 and TRBJ2-4; 7 nucleotides align to TRBD2. J was trimmed by 8 bases and V by 2 bases; bases with no gene match: 6. CDR1 and CDR2 (germline): MNHNY, SVGAGI (reference sequence). This CDR3 is 14 amino acids long. CDR3 DNA sequence: TGTGCCAGCAGTTACGGACTAGGTTTAGACATTCAGTACTTC. Amino acids: CASSYGLGLDIQYF.

The chain carries TRBV10-1 and TRBJ2-5; D gene uncertain. The end of the DNA aligns better with TRBJ2-7, so the J call may be wrong. CDR3 length equals 14 residues. Germline CDR1 and CDR2: WNHNN and SYGVQD (reference sequence). CDR3 sequence reads: CASSESKEVYEQYF. For the CDR3, the DNA is TGCGCCAGCAGTGAGTCGAAAGAGGTCTACGAGCAGTACTTC.

CDR3 DNA sequence: TGTGCCAGCAGTTTAAAGGGGCGCTATGGCTACACCTTC. It is translated as CASSLKGRYGYTF. The chain is built from TRBV28 and TRBJ1-2, with a weak D call TRBD1 (5 bases). The V gene lost 2 bases and the J gene lost 4 bases, with 8 bases spanning the gap. The CDR3 loop spans 13 amino acids. Germline V lookup: CDR1 MDHEN, CDR2 SYDVKM.